The sequence of this TCR beta chain was determined in a study of CD8 T cells in Susac syndrome. The germline V gene encodes CDR1 MNHEY and CDR2 SMNVEV (reference sequence). V lost 2 bases and J lost 10, with 16 bases in between. The CDR3 is 14 residues long. As regards this clonotype: The antigen is undetermined.

The study, taken as a whole, reports: It was acknowledged in the study that its TCR sequencing and HLA analysis involved a relatively small number of individuals.

RNA was extracted with the RNeasy kit, and a quantity of roughly 0.5 to 1 ug was reverse transcribed using random hexamers. TCRdb fed the immunoSEQ multiplex PCR reads into MiXCR, producing one record per CDR3 protein. The data contain some 130,000 distinct CDR3 sequences, around 95% of them seen just once; the ten biggest clones take up about 0.18%. The chain has TRBV27 and TRBJ2-3; D not resolved. The TCR comes from a human donor with Susac syndrome. The sequenced sample was CD8+ T cells from PBMCs. As DNA, the CDR3 is TGTGCCAGCAGTTTAAGGTCTAGTTGGGCCCCGCAGTATTTT. Translating it yields CASSLRSSWAPQYF.